Following are 24 T cell receptor beta chains from one sample sequenced in a study of spatial heterogeneity in lung cancer. Time point of the sample: sample taken at primary tumor resection. Sequencing was performed on whole RNA extracted from tumor and nontumor lung tissue, or from frozen PBMC, and the material was left unsorted. MiXCR, run by TCRdb on the 5' RACE reads, gives a single entry per CDR3 protein. The repertoire holds around 74,000 distinct CDR3 sequences, with about an eighth as singletons. This specimen was PBMCs, taken at surgery. These receptors originate from a male donor with early-stage non-small cell lung cancer.

V is TRBV9 and J is TRBJ2-1; maybe TRBD1 (5 bases). Germline CDR1 reads SGDLS; CDR2 reads YYNGEE. This CDR3 spans 17 amino acids. Trimming removed 5 bases from V and 7 bases from J, with 25 bases in between. The CDR3 region is CASSQPRWGGNWNEQFF. The CDR3 DNA is TGTGCCAGCAGTCAACCCCGATGGGGCGGTAACTGGAATGAGCAGTTCTTC.

The rearrangement uses TRBV18 and TRBJ1-1, with 7 positions matching TRBD1. Per the germline V gene, CDR1 is KGHSH and CDR2 is LQKENI. The CDR3 consists of 14 residues. With 6 bases clipped from V and 6 bases from J, the junction kept 10 bases outside the gene matches. The CDR3 sequence: CASSPDRVSAEAFF. In nucleotides, the CDR3 is TGTGCCAGCTCGCCAGACAGGGTTTCGGCTGAAGCTTTCTTT.

The DNA of the CDR3 is TGCGCCAGCAGCCCAGGGGAGGGGAATCAGCCCCAGCATTTT. This encodes CASSPGEGNQPQHF. The chain has TRBV5-1 and TRBJ1-5; D might be TRBD1 (6 bases). Per the germline V gene, CDR1 is SGHRS and CDR2 is YFSETQ. This CDR3 spans 14 amino acids. The V end lost 4 bases, the J end lost 4 bases, and 12 bases lay between the germline ends.

This clonotype has only a few counts. The chain carries TRBV5-1 and TRBJ2-7; 8 bases fit TRBD2. CDR3 length: 16 residues. V trimming: 4 bases; J trimming: 0 bases; junction bases outside the gene matches: 9. Germline V lookup: CDR1 SGHRS, CDR2 YFSETQ. This CDR3 is CASSALLADFSYEQYF. DNA for the CDR3: TGCGCCAGCAGCGCTTTACTAGCGGATTTCTCCTACGAGCAGTACTTC.

This clonotype was counted at least ten times. The chain recombines TRBV12-3 or TRBV12-4 with TRBJ2-5, with 9 positions matching TRBD1. The CDR3 loop spans 19 amino acids. V dropped 3 bases and J dropped 2; count of bases not matched to a gene: 16. CDR3 DNA: TGTGCCAGCAGTTTGGACTCGTGGACAGGGGTTGGGACTCAAGAGACCCAGTACTTC. Its translation: CASSLDSWTGVGTQETQYF.

This clonotype has just a few counts. A read error may produce the germline difference seen at one junction end. V usage is TRBV15 and J usage is TRBJ1-4, with D possibly matching TRBD1 (6 bases). CDR1 is LNHNV, CDR2 YYDKDF, per germline (reference sequence). The CDR3 runs 18 residues. The chain's CDR3 is CATSRIQGFGNSNEKLVF. The CDR3 bases are TGTGCCACCAGCAGAATCCAGGGGTTTGGCAACTCTAATGAAAAACTGGTTTTT.

The V and J genes are TRBV11-2 and TRBJ2-7; D possibly matches TRBD1 or TRBD2 (5 bases each). The ends were cut back, 5 bases at V and 3 bases at J, with 17 bases in the middle. The CDR3 is 15 amino acids. CDR1 and CDR2 from the germline V gene are SGHAT and FQNNGV. The chain's CDR3 is CASSRFGASGYEQYF. CDR3 in DNA: TGTGCCAGCAGCAGATTCGGGGCCTCTGGCTACGAGCAGTACTTC.

The chain joins TRBV20-1 to TRBJ1-1; TRBD1 matches 9 bases. The germline V gene encodes CDR1 DFQATT and CDR2 SNEGSKA (reference sequence). CDR3 length: 13 amino acids. V trimming: 3 bases; J trimming: 3 bases; junction bases outside the gene matches: 2. CDR3 in DNA: TGCAGTGCTAGGGGGGACAGGGACACTGAAGCTTTCTTT. Translated: CSARGDRDTEAFF.

There are a few counts of this clonotype. This chain's CDR3 is CASSSPGQGITEAFF. In nucleotides, the CDR3 is TGTGCCAGCAGTTCACCCGGACAGGGTATCACTGAAGCTTTCTTT. This chain connects TRBV27 to TRBJ1-1; 8 bases align to TRBD1. Germline CDR1 reads MNHEY; CDR2 reads SMNVEV (reference sequence). J was trimmed by 4 bases and V by 4 bases; bases with no gene match: 8. This CDR3 is built from 15 residues.

This clonotype was seen at least ten times. The genes are TRBV7-9 and TRBJ2-5; D remains ambiguous. Between the trimmed V and J ends, which lost 8 bases and 6 bases, there was a span of 13 bases. There are 12 residues in the CDR3. The germline V gene encodes CDR1 SEHNR and CDR2 FQNEAQ (reference sequence). This chain's CDR3 is CASAGERKTQYF. CDR3 DNA: TGTGCCAGCGCAGGAGAGAGAAAGACCCAGTACTTC. The variable domain in full, with the rest retrieved from reference TRBV7-9 and TRBJ2-5, is DTGVSQNPRHKITKRGQNVTFRCDPISEHNRLYWYRQTLGQGPEFLTYFQNEAQLEKSRLLSDRFSAERPKGSFSTLEIQRTEQGDSAMYLCASAGERKTQYFGPGTRLLVL.

This chain uses TRBV5-1 with TRBJ2-1, with D maybe TRBD2 (6 bases). V gave up 4 bases and J gave up 0 bases, with 8 bases separating them. The CDR3 is made up of 14 amino acids. Germline CDR1 SGHRS, CDR2 YFSETQ. The CDR3 nucleotides read TGCGCCAGCAGCCAGGGAGGCTCCTACAATGAGCAGTTCTTC. This gives the protein CASSQGGSYNEQFF.

This clonotype was found a few times. The chain links TRBV25-1 to TRBJ2-7, with D possibly TRBD2 on 5 matching bases. V dropped 7 bases and J dropped 2 bases, with 27 bases sitting between them. CDR1 is MGHDK, CDR2 SYGVNS, per germline. The CDR3 is 18 amino acids. The CDR3 sequence: CASTPPGSGRITTYEQYF. The CDR3, as DNA: TGTGCCAGCACCCCCCCGGGAAGCGGTCGAATCACCACCTACGAGCAGTACTTC.

This clonotype came up a few times. The chain joins TRBV24-1 to TRBJ2-1, with 8 bases identical to TRBD1. V shed 3 bases, J shed 9 bases, and the junction held 15 bases outside the gene matches. Germline CDR1 and CDR2: KGHDR and SFDVKD. This CDR3 spans 17 amino acids. The CDR3 DNA is TGTGCCACCAGTGATGCCCCAGGGGGCGATAGGACCGGTGAGCAGTTCTTC. It yields the protein CATSDAPGGDRTGEQFF.

There are many counts of this clonotype. The J gene is TRBJ1-6, the V gene TRBV3-1; D is unresolved. The length of the CDR3 is 15 residues. Looked up from germline, CDR1 is LGHDT and CDR2 is YNNKEL (reference sequence). V was clipped by 5 bases and J by 8 bases, with 16 bases between them. In nucleotides, the CDR3 is TGTGCCAGCAGCTTCGGGAGCCACGAAGATTCACCCCTCCACTTT. Translated, it gives CASSFGSHEDSPLHF.

The V call is TRBV29-1, the J call TRBJ2-1; D is undetermined. The V gene's germline CDR1 is SQVTM and CDR2 ANQGSEA. Trimming took 7 bases from V and 5 from J, leaving 9 bases between them. CDR3 length equals 11 residues. The DNA for the CDR3 is TGCAGCGGGCGCGCGAACAATGAGCAGTTCTTC. Encoded protein: CSGRANNEQFF.

In its sample, this clonotype was seen a few times. The chain is built from TRBV4-3 and TRBJ1-2; D gene uncertain. Germline loops: CDR1 LGHNA, CDR2 YSLEER. CDR3 length: 13 amino acids. Trimming stripped 2 bases from V and 5 bases from J, with 9 bases between. This CDR3 is CASSQPGGYGYTF. The CDR3 DNA follows: TGCGCCAGCAGCCAACCAGGCGGTTATGGCTACACCTTC.

This rearrangement joins TRBV7-2 to TRBJ1-2; possibly TRBD1 for D (5 bases). Germline CDR1 SGHTA, CDR2 FQGNSA. The CDR3 is 13 amino acids. V was trimmed by 5 bases and J by 2 bases, leaving 9 bases between them. The CDR3 DNA sequence: TGTGCCAGCAGCGCGACAGCGAACTATGGCTACACCTTC. Amino acids: CASSATANYGYTF.

The gene calls are TRBV4-2 and TRBJ1-5, with D unresolved. Germline V lookup: CDR1 LGHNA, CDR2 YNFKEQ. The CDR3 contains 16 residues. Between the trimmed V and J ends, which lost 0 bases and 0 bases, there was a span of 9 bases. The CDR3 here is CASSQDDESSNQPQHF. CDR3 bases: TGTGCCAGCAGCCAAGATGATGAGTCTAGCAATCAGCCCCAGCATTTT.

This clonotype was detected only a few times. The chain joins TRBV20-1 to TRBJ1-2; no definite D call. This CDR3 spans 11 amino acids. V gave up 3 bases and J gave up 4 bases, with 6 bases separating them. Germline V gene sequence: CDR1 DFQATT, CDR2 SNEGSKA (reference sequence). CDR3 in DNA: TGCAGTGCTAGGTCGGTCTATGGCTACACCTTC. Its protein product is CSARSVYGYTF.

This clonotype was picked up many times. The chain joins TRBV30 to TRBJ2-2, with 10 bases aligning to TRBD1. The CDR3 covers 15 residues. V was clipped by 5 bases and J by 6 bases; unmatched bases: 9. The germline gives CDR1 GTSNPN, CDR2 SVGIG (reference sequence). For the CDR3, the DNA is TGTGCCTGGGGAAGCCGGGACAGGGGATCCGGGGAGCTGTTTTTT. This codes for CAWGSRDRGSGELFF.

The chain has TRBV9 and TRBJ2-1; 7 bases fit TRBD2. CDR1 and CDR2 from the germline V gene are SGDLS and YYNGEE. The CDR3 is 14 amino acids. V lost 7 bases and J lost 2; bases outside the gene matches: 6. The CDR3 sequence is CASARTSAYNEQFF. For the CDR3, the DNA is TGTGCCAGCGCGAGAACTAGCGCCTACAATGAGCAGTTCTTC.

The V gene is TRBV7-7, the J gene TRBJ2-1; D remains unclear. V shed 2 bases and J shed 3 bases, with 11 bases lying between them. The CDR3 has 15 residues. Looked up from germline, CDR1 is SSHAT and CDR2 is FNYEAQ (reference sequence). The CDR3 spells CASSLYEVSYNEQFF. The CDR3 nucleotides read TGTGCCAGCAGCTTATATGAGGTTAGCTACAATGAGCAGTTCTTC.

The CDR3 sequence is CASSLDPAKTDTQYF. CDR3 in DNA: TGTGCCAGCAGCTTAGACCCGGCGAAGACAGATACGCAGTATTTT. The J gene is TRBJ2-3, the V gene TRBV7-9; D unresolved. The V end was cut by 1 base, the J end by 3 bases, with 11 bases between. Germline CDR1 is SEHNR and CDR2 is FQNEAQ (reference sequence). The CDR3 is made up of 15 amino acids.

This clonotype was seen more than once but under ten times. The chain carries TRBV10-3 and TRBJ2-1; TRBD2 is a possible D gene (6 bases). This CDR3 region has 14 residues. Germline CDR1 and CDR2: ENHRY and SYGVKD. V lost 6 bases to trimming and J lost 10 bases, with 19 bases between them. In DNA, the CDR3 is TGTGCCATCAGCCCCGTTGGGGGGAGTGGCGAGCAGTTCTTC. Protein product: CAISPVGGSGEQFF.